This TCR beta chain came from a study of T cell responses to AZD1222 COVID-19 vaccine. Study summary: Pooled in the analysis were second doses at about 4 or about 12 weeks. Study outcomes and limitations: Donor demographics were predominantly white British with a female majority; clonal diversity may be underestimated. Spike-specific TCR breadth and depth rose after two AZD1222 doses. Targets within unmutated variant regions were reportedly found for nearly half of spike-specific TCRs.

The data were produced by immunoSEQ multiplex PCR, yet TCRdb's version contains in-frame clones alone and is incomplete. This sample has more than 140,000 clones, with around nine tenths found just once. The V gene lost 2 bases and the J gene lost 4 bases, with 8 bases spanning the gap. Looked up from germline, CDR1 is KGHSH and CDR2 is LQKENI. The CDR3 consists of 13 residues. About this clone itself: Its target is unknown.

Sequenced material: peripheral blood, taken on day 0 of AZD1222 vaccination. V gene TRBV18 combines with J gene TRBJ1-2, with D possibly being TRBD1 (5 bases). The origin of this receptor is an adult in good health. CDR3 DNA: TGTGCCAGCTCACCAAGAGGGGCCTATGGCTACACCTTC. It encodes CASSPRGAYGYTF.